The clone carrying this T cell receptor beta chain came up once. The source of the sample is a study of blood T cell repertoires in COVID-19. Study background: Some COVID-19 samples were acute and others convalescent; all came from the United States, Italy and Spain. T cells, B-cell-depleted T cells, or PBMCs provided the cDNA or gDNA that served as material.

Original data processing: Amplification from reference gene primers served as the basis for estimated nucleated cell counts. Data came from immunoSEQ multiplex PCR; TCRdb stores just in-frame clones and leaves some out. The D gene and trimming were derived from the DNA, and the V and J assignments and clone size from that table. This table has approximately 120,000 clones, about 82% appearing once. J lost 5 bases, V lost 3 bases, and 1 base had no gene match. The CDR3 has 14 amino acids. Germline V gene data show CDR1 as MNHEY and CDR2 as SMNVEV (reference sequence). Source material: peripheral blood. The origin of this receptor is a human donor in a cohort sampled during active COVID-19. The chain carries TRBV27 and TRBJ1-2, with 12 bases aligning to TRBD1. The CDR3 loop reads CASSLGQGAYGYTF. The CDR3 coding sequence is TGTGCCAGCAGTTTGGGACAGGGGGCGTATGGCTACACCTTC.